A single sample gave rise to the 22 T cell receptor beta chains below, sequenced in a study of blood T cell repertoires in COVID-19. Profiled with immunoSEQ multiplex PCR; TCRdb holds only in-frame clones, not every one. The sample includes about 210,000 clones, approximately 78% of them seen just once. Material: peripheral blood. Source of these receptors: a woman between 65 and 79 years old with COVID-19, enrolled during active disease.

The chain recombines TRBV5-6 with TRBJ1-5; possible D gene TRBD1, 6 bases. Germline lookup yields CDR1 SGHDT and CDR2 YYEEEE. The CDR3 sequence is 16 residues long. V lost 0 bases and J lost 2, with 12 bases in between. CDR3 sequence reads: CASSLGGQIGNQPQHF. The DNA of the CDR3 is TGTGCCAGCAGCTTGGGAGGACAGATAGGCAATCAGCCCCAGCATTTT.

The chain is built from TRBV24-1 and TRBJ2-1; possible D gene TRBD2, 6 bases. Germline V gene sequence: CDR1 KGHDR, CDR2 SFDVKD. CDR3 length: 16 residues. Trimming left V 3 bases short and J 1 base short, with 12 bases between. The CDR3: CATSDPGTESYNEQFF. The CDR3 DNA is TGTGCCACCAGTGATCCGGGGACTGAGTCCTACAATGAGCAGTTCTTC.

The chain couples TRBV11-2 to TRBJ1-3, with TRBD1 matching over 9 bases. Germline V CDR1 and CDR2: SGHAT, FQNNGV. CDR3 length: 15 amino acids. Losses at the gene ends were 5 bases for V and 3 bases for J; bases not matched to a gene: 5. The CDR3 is CASSRTGVIGNTIYF. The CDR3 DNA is TGTGCCAGCAGCCGGACAGGGGTAATTGGAAACACCATATATTTT.

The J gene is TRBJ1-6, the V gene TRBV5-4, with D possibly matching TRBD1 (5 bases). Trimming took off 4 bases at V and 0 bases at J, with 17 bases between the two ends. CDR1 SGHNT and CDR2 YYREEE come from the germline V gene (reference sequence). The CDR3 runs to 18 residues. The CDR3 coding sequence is TGTGCCAGCAGCCCGAGAACAGGATCCAGCTCCTATAATTCACCCCTCCACTTT. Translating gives CASSPRTGSSSYNSPLHF.

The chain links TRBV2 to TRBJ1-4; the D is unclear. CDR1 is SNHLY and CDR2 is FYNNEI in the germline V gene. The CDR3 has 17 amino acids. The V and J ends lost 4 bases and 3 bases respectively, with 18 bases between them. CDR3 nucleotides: TGTGCCAGCAGTGTACGGCAGGTGACGGCTTCTAATGAAAAACTGTTTTTT. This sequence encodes CASSVRQVTASNEKLFF.

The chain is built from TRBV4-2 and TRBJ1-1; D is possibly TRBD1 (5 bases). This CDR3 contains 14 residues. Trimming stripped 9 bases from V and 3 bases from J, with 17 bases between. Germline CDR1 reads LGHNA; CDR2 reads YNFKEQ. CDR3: CASRGGEVHTEAFF. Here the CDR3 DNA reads TGTGCCAGTCGGGGGGGGGAGGTGCACACTGAAGCTTTCTTT.

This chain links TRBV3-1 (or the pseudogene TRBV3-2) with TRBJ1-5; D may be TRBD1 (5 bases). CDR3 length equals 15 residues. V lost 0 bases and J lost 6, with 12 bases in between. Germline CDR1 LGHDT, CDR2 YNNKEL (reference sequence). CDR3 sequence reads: CASSQERDSVQPQHF. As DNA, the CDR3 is TGTGCCAGCAGCCAAGAGAGGGACTCGGTTCAGCCCCAGCATTTT.

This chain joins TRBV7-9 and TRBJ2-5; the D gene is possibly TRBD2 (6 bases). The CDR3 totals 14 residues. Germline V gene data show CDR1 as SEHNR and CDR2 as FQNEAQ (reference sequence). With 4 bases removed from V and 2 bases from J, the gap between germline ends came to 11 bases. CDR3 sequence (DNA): TGTGCCAGCAGCTCCCATCGGGGGCAAGAGACCCAGTACTTC. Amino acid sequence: CASSSHRGQETQYF.

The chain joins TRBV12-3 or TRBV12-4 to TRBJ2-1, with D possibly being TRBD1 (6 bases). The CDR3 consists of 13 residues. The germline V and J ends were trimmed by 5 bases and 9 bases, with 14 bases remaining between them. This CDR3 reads CASSRQAVGEQFF. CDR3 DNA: TGTGCCAGCAGTCGACAGGCGGTCGGTGAGCAGTTCTTC.

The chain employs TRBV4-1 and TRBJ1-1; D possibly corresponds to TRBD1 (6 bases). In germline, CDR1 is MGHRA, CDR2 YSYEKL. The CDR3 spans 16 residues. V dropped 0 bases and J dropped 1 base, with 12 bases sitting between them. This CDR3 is CASSQEGASRNTEAFF. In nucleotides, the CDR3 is TGCGCCAGCAGCCAAGAGGGGGCGTCGAGGAACACTGAAGCTTTCTTT.

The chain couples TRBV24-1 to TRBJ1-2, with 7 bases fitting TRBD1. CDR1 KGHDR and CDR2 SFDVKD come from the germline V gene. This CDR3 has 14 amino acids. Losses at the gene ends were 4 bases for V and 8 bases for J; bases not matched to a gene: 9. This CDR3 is CATSESSQGRGYTF. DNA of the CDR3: TGTGCCACCAGTGAGAGCTCACAGGGGCGCGGCTACACCTTC.

The CDR3 region has the DNA TGTGCCAGCAGCTTCACCGGGACAGGCTACAATGAGCAGTTCTTC. Translated: CASSFTGTGYNEQFF. This chain connects TRBV5-6 to TRBJ2-1; 8 bases fit TRBD1. V lost 2 bases and J lost 3; bases outside the gene matches: 4. This CDR3 is 15 amino acids long. Germline loops: CDR1 SGHDT, CDR2 YYEEEE.

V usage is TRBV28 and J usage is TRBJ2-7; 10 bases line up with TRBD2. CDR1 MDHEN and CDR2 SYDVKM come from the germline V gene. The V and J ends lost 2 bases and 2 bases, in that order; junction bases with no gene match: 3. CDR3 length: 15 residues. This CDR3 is CASSLGSGGPYEQYF. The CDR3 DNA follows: TGTGCCAGCAGTTTAGGTAGCGGGGGGCCCTACGAGCAGTACTTC.

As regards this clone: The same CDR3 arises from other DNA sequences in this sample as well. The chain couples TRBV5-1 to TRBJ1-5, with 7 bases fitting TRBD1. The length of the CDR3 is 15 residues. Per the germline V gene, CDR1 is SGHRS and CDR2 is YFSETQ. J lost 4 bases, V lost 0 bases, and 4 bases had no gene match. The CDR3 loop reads CASSLEQGRNQPQHF. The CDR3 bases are TGCGCCAGCAGCTTGGAACAGGGGAGAAATCAGCCCCAGCATTTT.

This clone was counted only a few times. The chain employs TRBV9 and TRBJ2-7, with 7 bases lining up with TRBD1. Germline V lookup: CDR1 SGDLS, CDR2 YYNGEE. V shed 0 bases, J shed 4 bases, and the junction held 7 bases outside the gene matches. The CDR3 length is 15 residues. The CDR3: CASSVALGGEYEQYF. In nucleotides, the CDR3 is TGTGCCAGCAGCGTAGCTTTAGGGGGCGAATACGAGCAGTACTTC.

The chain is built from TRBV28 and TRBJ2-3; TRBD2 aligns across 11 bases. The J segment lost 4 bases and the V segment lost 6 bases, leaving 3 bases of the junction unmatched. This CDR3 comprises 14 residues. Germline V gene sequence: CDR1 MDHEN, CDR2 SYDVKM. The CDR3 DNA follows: TGTGCCAGCAGGACACTAGCGGGAGCAGATACGCAGTATTTT. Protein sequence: CASRTLAGADTQYF. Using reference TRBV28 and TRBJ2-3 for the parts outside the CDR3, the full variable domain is DVKVTQSSRYLVKRTGEKVFLECVQDMDHENMFWYRQDPGLGLRLIYFSYDVKMKEKGDIPEGYSVSREKKERFSLILESASTNQTSMYLCASRTLAGADTQYFGPGTRLTVL.

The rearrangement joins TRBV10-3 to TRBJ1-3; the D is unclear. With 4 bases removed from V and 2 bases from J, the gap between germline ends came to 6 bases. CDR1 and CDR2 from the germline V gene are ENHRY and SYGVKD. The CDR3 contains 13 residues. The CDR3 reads CAISVEAGNTIYF. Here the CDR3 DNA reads TGTGCCATCAGTGTAGAAGCTGGAAACACCATATATTTT.

The CDR3 region has the DNA TGTGCCAGCAGGCCCCAAGGGGCAGGGGATGTGGAAAAACTGTTTTTT. Amino acids: CASRPQGAGDVEKLFF. The V and J genes are TRBV27 and TRBJ1-4, with TRBD1 as a possible D gene (6 bases). Germline V gene data show CDR1 as MNHEY and CDR2 as SMNVEV (reference sequence). CDR3 length equals 16 residues. Trimming removed 6 bases at V and 8 bases at J, with 22 bases between.

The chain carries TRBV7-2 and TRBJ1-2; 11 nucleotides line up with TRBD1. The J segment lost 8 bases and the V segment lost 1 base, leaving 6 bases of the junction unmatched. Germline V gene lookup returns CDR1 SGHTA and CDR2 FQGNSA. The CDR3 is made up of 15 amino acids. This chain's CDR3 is CASSLEDRGPEGYTF. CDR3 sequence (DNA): TGTGCCAGCAGCTTAGAGGACAGGGGGCCTGAGGGCTACACCTTC.

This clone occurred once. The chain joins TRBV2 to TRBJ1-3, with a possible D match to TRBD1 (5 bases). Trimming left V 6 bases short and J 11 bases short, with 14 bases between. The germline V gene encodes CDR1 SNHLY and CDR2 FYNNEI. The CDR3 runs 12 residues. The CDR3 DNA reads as TGTGCCAGCAGCGGTGACAGACCACCCATATATTTT. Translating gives CASSGDRPPIYF.

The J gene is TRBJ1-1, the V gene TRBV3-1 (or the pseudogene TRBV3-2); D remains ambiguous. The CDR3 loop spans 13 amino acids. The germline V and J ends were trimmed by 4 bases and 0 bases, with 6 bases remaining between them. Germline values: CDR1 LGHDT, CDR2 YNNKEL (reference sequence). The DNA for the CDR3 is TGTGCCAGCAGCCGAGGCGTGAACACTGAAGCTTTCTTT. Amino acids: CASSRGVNTEAFF.

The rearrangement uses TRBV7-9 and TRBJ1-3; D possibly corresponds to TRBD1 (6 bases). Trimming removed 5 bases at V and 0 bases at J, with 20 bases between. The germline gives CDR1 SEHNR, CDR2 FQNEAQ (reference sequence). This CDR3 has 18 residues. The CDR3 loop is CASSPQGPMHFSGNTIYF. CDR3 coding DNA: TGTGCCAGCAGCCCACAGGGACCAATGCATTTCTCTGGAAACACCATATATTTT.